Below are 28 T cell receptor beta chains sequenced from a single sample in a study of Ad26.COV2.S vaccination and SARS-CoV-2 variants. Treatment in this sample: around 19 received Ad26.COV2.S at low or high dose, single or two shots; several received placebo; per-sample allocation not given. All samples were drawn on day 63, counting from the first vaccine or placebo injection. Sequenced by immunoSEQ multiplex PCR; TCRdb stores in-frame clones only, minus some. The table shows over 300,000 clones, with around 82% occurring only once. The specimen was peripheral blood, collected in a trial of Ad26.COV2.S vaccine versus placebo. The receptor set was obtained from a person between 18 and 59 years old who received the Ad26.COV2.S COVID-19 vaccine or a placebo.

V gene TRBV6-1 combines with J gene TRBJ2-3; TRBD2 aligns across 9 bases. The CDR3 runs 19 residues. CDR1 and CDR2 from the germline V gene are MNHNS and SASEGT. Unmatched junction bases numbered 18, after V lost 2 bases and J lost 6 bases. DNA for the CDR3: TGTGCCAGCAGTGAATGGGATAGCGGGAGTTTAATACCTCCGGATACGCAGTATTTT. This encodes CASSEWDSGSLIPPDTQYF.

This clone has only one observation. J is TRBJ2-1 and V is TRBV15, with a tentative D call TRBD2 (7 bases). CDR3 size: 13 residues. V was pared by 3 bases and J by 9 bases, with 12 bases between. CDR1 LNHNV and CDR2 YYDKDF come from the germline V gene (reference sequence). CDR3 sequence: CATSRGGPAEQFF. The DNA of the CDR3 is TGTGCCACCAGCAGGGGGGGGCCGGCTGAGCAGTTCTTC.

The rearrangement joins TRBV6-5 to TRBJ2-5; D unclear. From germline, CDR1 is MNHEY and CDR2 SVGAGI. With 2 bases removed from V and 6 bases from J, the gap between germline ends came to 4 bases. This CDR3 comprises 11 residues. Written as DNA, the CDR3 is TGTGCCAGCAGTTACCCCCAGACCCAGTACTTC. It encodes CASSYPQTQYF.

The rearrangement links TRBV12-3 or TRBV12-4 to TRBJ1-1; 10 nucleotides line up with TRBD1. The V gene end was trimmed by 8 bases and the J gene end by 11 bases; junction bases not matched to a gene: 5. CDR3 length equals 11 residues. The CDR3 sequence: CASGTGVRAFF. CDR3 coding DNA: TGTGCCAGCGGGACAGGGGTTCGGGCTTTCTTT.

The chain recombines TRBV18 with TRBJ2-3, with TRBD2 as a possible D gene (6 bases). Looked up from germline, CDR1 is KGHSH and CDR2 is LQKENI. The V end lost 4 bases, the J end lost 1 base, and 9 bases lay between the germline ends. The CDR3 extends over 14 amino acids. Written as DNA, the CDR3 is TGTGCCAGCTCACGATCTAGCGGCACAGATACGCAGTATTTT. Its translation is CASSRSSGTDTQYF.

The CDR3 spells CASSVSGQGPSKTQYF. The CDR3 bases are TGTGCCAGCAGCGTCTCGGGACAGGGGCCAAGCAAGACCCAGTACTTC. The chain is built from TRBV9 and TRBJ2-5; 10 bases match TRBD1. This CDR3 has 16 amino acids. V gave up 2 bases and J gave up 6 bases; unmatched junction bases: 10. The germline gives CDR1 SGDLS, CDR2 YYNGEE.

The chain uses TRBV7-2 and TRBJ2-1, with D possibly matching TRBD1 (6 bases). Trimming took off 4 bases at V and 12 bases at J, with 16 bases between the two ends. CDR3 length equals 13 residues. Looked up from germline, CDR1 is SGHTA and CDR2 is FQGNSA. The CDR3 DNA reads as TGTGCCAGCAGCTGGACAGCCACAATGAGGCAGTTCTTC. Translating it yields CASSWTATMRQFF.

This chain connects TRBV7-3 to TRBJ1-1, with D hard to call. This CDR3 is built from 14 residues. V was trimmed by 5 bases and J by 7 bases, leaving 17 bases between them. CDR1 SGHTA and CDR2 FQGTGA come from the germline V gene. The CDR3 DNA sequence: TGTGCCAGCAGCGCGACTCCAAGACTCAGTGAAGCTTTCTTT. The encoded protein is CASSATPRLSEAFF.

Concerning this clone itself: A junction end diverges from the germline sequence, so it may reflect a read error. The rearrangement links TRBV6-1 to TRBJ2-7; D possibly corresponds to TRBD1 (6 bases). The CDR3 loop spans 13 amino acids. Germline V CDR1 and CDR2: MNHNS, SASEGT. The CDR3 bases are TGTGCCAGCAGTGAGATTACAGGGTACGGGCAGTACTTC. This encodes CASSEITGYGQYF.

The rearrangement links TRBV19 to TRBJ2-3; TRBD1 might be the D (5 bases). This CDR3 comprises 15 residues. CDR1 and CDR2 from the germline V gene are LNHDA and SQIVND (reference sequence). The V gene lost 5 bases and the J gene lost 3 bases, with 15 bases spanning the gap. The CDR3 DNA is TGTGCCAGTAGTCCCCAGGGAAGTCGGACAGATACGCAGTATTTT. Translation: CASSPQGSRTDTQYF. Variable domain in full (rest from reference TRBV19 and TRBJ2-3): DGGITQSPKYLFRKEGQNVTLSCEQNLNHDAMYWYRQDPGQGLRLIYYSQIVNDFQKGDIAEGYSVSREKKESFPLTVTSAQKNPTAFYLCASSPQGSRTDTQYFGPGTRLTVL.

This chain connects TRBV7-2 to TRBJ1-1; no clear D. V lost 5 bases and J lost 2, with 12 bases in between. The CDR3 runs 14 residues. Germline V gene data show CDR1 as SGHTA and CDR2 as FQGNSA. CDR3 protein: CASSPNIRNTEAFF. CDR3 sequence (DNA): TGTGCCAGCAGCCCCAATATACGTAACACTGAAGCTTTCTTT. Full variable domain (missing parts from reference TRBV7-2 and TRBJ1-1): GAGVSQSPSNKVTEKGKDVELRCDPISGHTALYWYRQSLGQGLEFLIYFQGNSAPDKSGLPSDRFSAERTGGSVSTLTIQRTQQEDSAVYLCASSPNIRNTEAFFGQGTRLTVV.

This clone was detected once. V gene TRBV5-1 combines with J gene TRBJ2-5; maybe TRBD1 (6 bases). CDR3 length: 17 residues. V was clipped by 0 bases and J by 3 bases, with 18 bases between them. Germline CDR1 is SGHRS and CDR2 is YFSETQ. This CDR3 is CASSLVLGAGSKETQYF. CDR3 coding DNA: TGCGCCAGCAGCTTGGTGTTGGGGGCAGGGAGCAAAGAGACCCAGTACTTC.

The chain links TRBV29-1 to TRBJ1-1; 7 bases are a match to TRBD1. Looked up from germline, CDR1 is SQVTM and CDR2 is ANQGSEA. The CDR3 is made up of 13 amino acids. The ends lost 7 bases at V and 1 base at J; junction bases unmatched: 6. CDR3 in DNA: TGCAGCGCGTGGACAGGCCGGAACACTGAAGCTTTCTTT. This encodes CSAWTGRNTEAFF.

This chain links TRBV19 with TRBJ2-3, with TRBD1 matching 7 bases. V lost 6 bases to trimming and J lost 4 bases; unmatched junction nucleotides: 7. CDR1 and CDR2 from the germline V gene are LNHDA and SQIVND (reference sequence). CDR3 length: 14 amino acids. CDR3 bases: TGTGCCAGTAGGGAAACCGGGACAGCAGATACGCAGTATTTT. Translation: CASRETGTADTQYF.

The rearrangement joins TRBV9 to TRBJ1-4; 10 bases are a match to TRBD1. V lost 2 bases, J lost 2 bases, and 0 bases stayed unmatched. CDR1 and CDR2 (germline): SGDLS, YYNGEE. The CDR3 has 15 residues. This chain's CDR3 is CASSVDRGTNEKLFF. The CDR3 DNA reads as TGTGCCAGCAGCGTGGACAGGGGGACTAATGAAAAACTGTTTTTT.

The genes are TRBV2 and TRBJ2-7; perhaps TRBD2 as D (5 bases). Germline V CDR1 and CDR2: SNHLY, FYNNEI. This CDR3 region has 15 residues. Trimming took off 6 bases at V and 4 bases at J, with 19 bases between the two ends. CDR3 sequence (DNA): TGTGCCAGCAGGGGATCGGACGGGATTCGGTACGAGCAGTACTTC. Protein: CASRGSDGIRYEQYF.

The V and J genes are TRBV3-1 (or the pseudogene TRBV3-2) and TRBJ2-1, with 10 nucleotides matching TRBD2. Germline-derived CDR1 and CDR2 are LGHDT and YNNKEL (reference sequence). V lost 0 bases to trimming and J lost 4 bases; unmatched junction nucleotides: 6. The CDR3 runs to 17 residues. The CDR3 DNA is TGTGCCAGCAGCCAAGATCCAGCGGGAGGGCCGTACAATGAGCAGTTCTTC. The encoded protein is CASSQDPAGGPYNEQFF.

The chain recombines TRBV19 with TRBJ1-2; D remains unclear. V was pared by 6 bases and J by 0 bases, with 11 bases between. CDR3 length: 14 amino acids. Germline V gives CDR1 LNHDA, CDR2 SQIVND (reference sequence). The CDR3 sequence: CASRDLFSNYGYTF. CDR3 coding DNA: TGTGCCAGTAGGGACCTATTCTCTAACTATGGCTACACCTTC. The full variable domain, in which reference TRBV19 and TRBJ1-2 provide the parts outside the CDR3, is DGGITQSPKYLFRKEGQNVTLSCEQNLNHDAMYWYRQDPGQGLRLIYYSQIVNDFQKGDIAEGYSVSREKKESFPLTVTSAQKNPTAFYLCASRDLFSNYGYTFGSGTRLTVV.

The chain recombines TRBV27 with TRBJ1-5, with D possibly matching TRBD1 (5 bases). Germline V lookup: CDR1 MNHEY, CDR2 SMNVEV (reference sequence). The length of the CDR3 is 14 residues. Trimming removed 8 bases from V and 7 bases from J, with 18 bases in between. Here the CDR3 reads CASATGGINQPQHF. The DNA for the CDR3 is TGTGCCAGCGCAACGGGGGGGATCAACCAGCCCCAGCATTTT.

The J gene is TRBJ1-5, the V gene TRBV19; D unresolved. Germline loops: CDR1 LNHDA, CDR2 SQIVND (reference sequence). V was shortened by 7 bases and J by 6 bases, with 19 bases between the two germline ends. This CDR3 region has 15 residues. The CDR3 here is CASTYTRGVGQPQHF. Here the CDR3 DNA reads TGTGCCAGTACCTATACCCGAGGAGTAGGTCAGCCCCAGCATTTT.

The chain carries TRBV19 and TRBJ1-1; D might be TRBD1 (6 bases). V lost 6 bases and J 7 bases, leaving 21 bases between the germline ends. Germline values: CDR1 LNHDA, CDR2 SQIVND (reference sequence). This CDR3 has 15 amino acids. CDR3 DNA: TGTGCCAGTAGCCCACGGCGGGGGGCGATAGGTGAAGCTTTCTTT. Protein: CASSPRRGAIGEAFF.

The chain combines TRBV30 with TRBJ2-7; maybe TRBD2 (5 bases). V shed 1 base and J shed 2 bases, with 6 bases lying between them. CDR3 length: 12 residues. From germline, CDR1 is GTSNPN and CDR2 SVGIG (reference sequence). For the CDR3, the DNA is TGTGCCTGGAGTGGGACTCCCTACGAGCAGTACTTC. Amino acids: CAWSGTPYEQYF.

V usage is TRBV7-2 and J usage is TRBJ2-2, with D unclear. This CDR3 has 12 amino acids. V gave up 1 base and J gave up 7 bases, with 4 bases separating them. Germline loops: CDR1 SGHTA, CDR2 FQGNSA. For the CDR3, the DNA is TGTGCCAGCAGCTTAGTGGGCGGGGAGCTGTTTTTT. Encoded protein: CASSLVGGELFF.

This chain links TRBV9 with TRBJ1-1, with D uncertain. The CDR3 has 13 amino acids. V shed 0 bases and J shed 5 bases, with 8 bases lying between them. Germline V CDR1 and CDR2: SGDLS, YYNGEE. CDR3 region: CASSVDYGTEAFF. The DNA of the CDR3 is TGTGCCAGCAGCGTAGATTACGGAACTGAAGCTTTCTTT.

A few counts support this clone. This sequence joins TRBV7-9 and TRBJ1-1, with no clear D. Germline V CDR1 and CDR2: SEHNR, FQNEAQ (reference sequence). The CDR3 extends over 14 amino acids. Trimming stripped 5 bases from V and 4 bases from J, with 14 bases between. The chain's CDR3 is CASSLNPRSTEAFF. In DNA, the CDR3 is TGTGCCAGCAGCCTGAATCCTCGTAGCACTGAAGCTTTCTTT.

The gene calls are TRBV24-1 and TRBJ2-2, with a weak D call TRBD1 (5 bases). Germline V gives CDR1 KGHDR, CDR2 SFDVKD. The CDR3 contains 14 residues. V gave up 6 bases and J gave up 4 bases, with 11 bases separating them. CDR3 DNA: TGTGCCACCAGTCCGGCTCAGGGCACCGGGGAGCTGTTTTTT. Protein sequence: CATSPAQGTGELFF.

The gene calls are TRBV12-3 or TRBV12-4 and TRBJ1-1; D call uncertain. Trimming cost V 3 bases and J 8 bases, with 10 bases left between them. The length of the CDR3 is 12 residues. CDR3 sequence reads: CASSFGVPEAFF. The CDR3 nucleotides read TGTGCCAGCAGTTTTGGGGTCCCGGAAGCTTTCTTT.

The chain employs TRBV25-1 and TRBJ1-1, with a tentative D call TRBD1 (6 bases). This CDR3 region has 15 residues. CDR1 is MGHDK, CDR2 SYGVNS, per germline. Trimming cost V 8 bases and J 4 bases, with 20 bases left between them. The CDR3 nucleotides read TGTGCCAGCCGATCCCCTGAACAGGGTCCCACTGAAGCTTTCTTT. This gives the protein CASRSPEQGPTEAFF. Filled out from reference TRBV25-1 and TRBJ1-1, the complete variable domain reads EADIYQTPRYLVIGTGKKITLECSQTMGHDKMYWYQQDPGMELHLIHYSYGVNSTEKGDLSSESTVSRIRTEHFPLTLESARPSHTSQYLCASRSPEQGPTEAFFGQGTRLTVV.